The 16 T cell receptor beta chains reported below all come from one sample, sequenced in a study of cytomegalovirus exposure and HLA in healthy donors (dated by TCRdb to 2016 to 2017). Libraries were made using the immunoSEQ multiplex PCR assay. For the multiplex PCR, a mixture combining 60 forward primers for TCR Vbeta segments and 13 reverse primers for TCR Jbeta segments was used. TCRdb re-hosts the immuneACCESS table, in-frame sequences only. Its copies lack some clones; in the studies checked, an unresolved V gene accounts for under half of them, and the cause for the rest is not known. Within this sample are 150,000 to 200,000 clones, with under 70% of them counted one time only. 10% of the sample is taken by the ten largest. The material sequenced was PBMCs. The receptors were gathered from a man under 40 in good health and CMV-seropositive.

CDR3 sequence (DNA): TGTGCCAGCAGCTCCGAACGTGACATGAAGACCCAGTACTTC. Its protein is CASSSERDMKTQYF. This chain uses TRBV7-9 with TRBJ2-5; no reliable D call. Germline V gene lookup returns CDR1 SEHNR and CDR2 FQNEAQ (reference sequence). Trimming pared 4 bases from V and 6 bases from J, leaving 15 bases between. The length of the CDR3 is 14 residues.

The CDR3 region is CASSLAVGGTEAFF. CDR3 nucleotides: TGTGCCAGCAGTTTAGCGGTCGGTGGCACTGAAGCTTTCTTT. V and J are TRBV27 and TRBJ1-1; D unresolved. V was cut by 2 bases and J by 4 bases, with 11 bases left in between. Germline CDR1 reads MNHEY; CDR2 reads SMNVEV (reference sequence). The CDR3 extends over 14 amino acids.

In this sample, this clone turned up a few times. The chain employs TRBV27 and TRBJ2-1, with D perhaps TRBD2 (6 bases). Per germline, CDR1 MNHEY and CDR2 SMNVEV (reference sequence). The ends were cut back, 2 bases at V and 9 bases at J, with 14 bases in the middle. There are 14 residues in the CDR3. This chain's CDR3 is CASSLQGPGVEQFF. The CDR3 region has the DNA TGTGCCAGCAGTTTACAGGGACCGGGGGTTGAGCAGTTCTTC.

This chain joins TRBV13 and TRBJ2-5; a possible D gene is TRBD2 (6 bases). The DNA end favors TRBJ2-7, so the J call may be wrong. The CDR3 length is 14 residues. Germline V gene data show CDR1 as PRHDT and CDR2 as FYEKMQ (reference sequence). The CDR3 region is CASSPRDSDYEQYF. Here the CDR3 DNA reads TGTGCCAGCAGCCCCCGGGACTCAGACTACGAGCAGTACTTC.

The CDR3 loop is CASSLGTGKSSGANVLTF. CDR3 bases: TGTGCCAGCAGCCTAGGGACAGGGAAAAGCTCTGGGGCCAACGTCCTGACTTTC. The chain links TRBV11-2 to TRBJ2-6; 9 nucleotides align to TRBD1. V lost 5 bases to trimming and J lost 0 bases; unmatched junction nucleotides: 8. Per the germline V gene, CDR1 is SGHAT and CDR2 is FQNNGV. This CDR3 contains 18 residues. Combining the CDR3 with reference TRBV11-2 and TRBJ2-6 gives the whole variable domain EAGVAQSPRYKIIEKRQSVAFWCNPISGHATLYWYQQILGQGPKLLIQFQNNGVVDDSQLPKDRFSAERLKGVDSTLKIQPAKLEDSAVYLCASSLGTGKSSGANVLTFGAGSRLTVL.

CDR3 in DNA: TGTGCCAGCAGCTTAGGTCATGGGGGCCGGGACACTGAAGCTTTCTTT. Translating it yields CASSLGHGGRDTEAFF. The chain links TRBV7-8 to TRBJ1-1; tentatively, D is TRBD1 (6 bases). This CDR3 contains 16 residues. Germline V gene sequence: CDR1 SGHVS, CDR2 FQNEAQ. The germline V and J ends were trimmed by 1 base and 3 bases, with 15 bases remaining between them.

Here the CDR3 DNA reads TGCGCCAGCAGCCTCGGGACAGCCCAGGATCAGCCCCAGCATTTT. It codes for CASSLGTAQDQPQHF. This chain links TRBV5-1 with TRBJ1-5; 7 bases fit TRBD1. The germline CDR1 and CDR2 sequences are SGHRS and YFSETQ. The CDR3 length is 15 residues. Trimming removed 4 bases from V and 5 bases from J; junction bases left unmatched: 9.

This chain links TRBV25-1 with TRBJ2-5; D ambiguous. The J call is doubtful: the DNA matches TRBJ2-7 better. The germline V gene encodes CDR1 MGHDK and CDR2 SYGVNS. The CDR3 totals 13 residues. CDR3 protein: CASSGHGTYEQYF. As DNA, the CDR3 is TGTGCCAGCAGTGGACATGGTACCTACGAGCAGTACTTC.

This clone was observed a handful of times. This chain links TRBV7-9 with TRBJ1-2; TRBD1 is a possible D gene (5 bases). Germline assignment: CDR1 SEHNR and CDR2 FQNEAQ (reference sequence). The length of the CDR3 is 17 residues. Deletions cut 3 bases from V and 8 bases from J, with 25 bases between. The CDR3 here is CASSFFPGQTELCGYTF. In DNA form, the CDR3 reads TGTGCCAGCAGCTTTTTTCCAGGGCAGACAGAGCTTTGCGGCTACACCTTC.

This clone has just a few counts. V and J are TRBV19 and TRBJ1-1, with D uncertain. From germline, CDR1 is LNHDA and CDR2 SQIVND (reference sequence). The CDR3 runs to 14 residues. With 3 bases removed from V and 4 bases from J, the gap between germline ends came to 12 bases. CDR3 sequence (DNA): TGTGCCAGTAGTATGGTAGACCGCGGCACTGAAGCTTTCTTT. It is translated as CASSMVDRGTEAFF.

The rearrangement links TRBV7-2 to TRBJ2-5; the match to TRBD2 covers 11 bases. The ends lost 2 bases at V and 2 bases at J; junction bases unmatched: 7. CDR1 SGHTA and CDR2 FQGNSA come from the germline V gene. This CDR3 is built from 17 residues. The CDR3 region is CASSLPRLAGQQETQYF. DNA for the CDR3: TGTGCCAGCAGCTTACCAAGACTAGCGGGGCAACAAGAGACCCAGTACTTC.

This chain links TRBV5-1 with TRBJ2-3, with TRBD1 matching over 7 bases. The junction had 3 bases not matched to a gene; V was cut back by 0 bases and J by 2 bases. From germline, CDR1 is SGHRS and CDR2 YFSETQ. The CDR3 contains 15 residues. In nucleotides, the CDR3 is TGCGCCAGCAGCTTGGGGGACAGTTACACAGATACGCAGTATTTT. Amino acid sequence: CASSLGDSYTDTQYF.

V is TRBV19 and J is TRBJ2-3; TRBD2 agrees at 7 bases. The CDR3 totals 15 residues. V was pared by 7 bases and J by 0 bases, with 7 bases of the junction left unmatched. Germline assignment: CDR1 LNHDA and CDR2 SQIVND (reference sequence). The CDR3 region is CASKVWGGSTDTQYF. In DNA form, the CDR3 reads TGTGCCAGTAAAGTGTGGGGGGGTAGCACAGATACGCAGTATTTT. Variable domain in full (rest from reference TRBV19 and TRBJ2-3): DGGITQSPKYLFRKEGQNVTLSCEQNLNHDAMYWYRQDPGQGLRLIYYSQIVNDFQKGDIAEGYSVSREKKESFPLTVTSAQKNPTAFYLCASKVWGGSTDTQYFGPGTRLTVL.

The chain carries TRBV6-1 and TRBJ1-5; D may be TRBD1 (5 bases). Trimming stripped 1 base from V and 2 bases from J, with 6 bases between. Germline values: CDR1 MNHNS, CDR2 SASEGT. The CDR3 consists of 14 residues. The CDR3 nucleotides read TGTGCCAGCAGTGAAGGGGGGGGCAATCAGCCCCAGCATTTT. Protein product: CASSEGGGNQPQHF.

The rearrangement uses TRBV20-1 and TRBJ2-3; maybe TRBD2 (5 bases). The germline V gene encodes CDR1 DFQATT and CDR2 SNEGSKA (reference sequence). V gave up 1 base and J gave up 8 bases, with 7 bases separating them. This CDR3 has 11 amino acids. The CDR3: CSARGGPTQYF. In nucleotides, the CDR3 is TGCAGTGCTAGAGGAGGGCCTACGCAGTATTTT.

The chain carries TRBV9 and TRBJ2-1; 7 nucleotides match TRBD2. This CDR3 has 17 residues. V gave up 0 bases and J gave up 3 bases; unmatched junction bases: 9. CDR1 is SGDLS, CDR2 YYNGEE, per germline. The DNA of the CDR3 is TGTGCCAGCAGCGTAGGTGGGGGGAGGGTTGGCTACAATGAGCAGTTCTTC. The encoded protein is CASSVGGGRVGYNEQFF. Full variable domain (missing parts from reference TRBV9 and TRBJ2-1): DSGVTQTPKHLITATGQRVTLRCSPRSGDLSVYWYQQSLDQGLQFLIQYYNGEERAKGNILERFSAQQFPDLHSELNLSSLELGDSALYFCASSVGGGRVGYNEQFFGPGTRLTVL.